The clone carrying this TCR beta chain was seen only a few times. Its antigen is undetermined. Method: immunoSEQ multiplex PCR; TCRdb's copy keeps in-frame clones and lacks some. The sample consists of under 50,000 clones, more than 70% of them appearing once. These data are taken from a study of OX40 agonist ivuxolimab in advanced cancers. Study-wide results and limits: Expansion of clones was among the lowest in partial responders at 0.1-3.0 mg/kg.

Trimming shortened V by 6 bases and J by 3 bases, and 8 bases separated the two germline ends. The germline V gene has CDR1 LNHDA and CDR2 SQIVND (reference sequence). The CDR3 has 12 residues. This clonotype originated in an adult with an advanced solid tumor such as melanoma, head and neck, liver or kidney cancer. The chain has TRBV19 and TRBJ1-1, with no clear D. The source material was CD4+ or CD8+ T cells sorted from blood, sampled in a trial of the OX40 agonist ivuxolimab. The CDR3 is CASRDGYTEAFF. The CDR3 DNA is TGTGCCAGTAGGGACGGTTACACTGAAGCTTTCTTT.